Below are 8 T cell receptor beta chains sequenced from a single sample in a study of blood T cell repertoires in COVID-19. Assay: immunoSEQ multiplex PCR; the TCRdb copy retains only in-frame clones and omits some. The sample has 150,000 to 180,000 clones, around 83% seen once. The source material was peripheral blood. The receptor set was obtained from a woman aged 55-70 years with COVID-19, enrolled during active disease.

The chain employs TRBV5-6 and TRBJ1-1; 9 bases align to TRBD1. CDR1 is SGHDT, CDR2 YYEEEE, per germline. The CDR3 is made up of 13 amino acids. V lost 6 bases and J lost 7; bases outside the gene matches: 7. CDR3 sequence reads: CASTRDRANEAFF. The CDR3 DNA sequence: TGTGCCAGCACCCGGGACAGGGCAAATGAAGCTTTCTTT.

This clone has only a few counts. The chain links TRBV14 to TRBJ1-6, with a tentative D call TRBD1 (6 bases). V was trimmed by 1 base and J by 9 bases, leaving 16 bases between them. Germline V lookup: CDR1 SGHDN, CDR2 FVKESK. The CDR3 length is 16 residues. For the CDR3, the DNA is TGTGCCAGCAGCCAAGGTGACAGGATTCGAGGTTCACCCCTCCACTTT. Protein sequence: CASSQGDRIRGSPLHF.

About this clone itself: This specimen includes other DNA sequences encoding the same CDR3. The rearrangement uses TRBV6-5 and TRBJ1-5; 8 bases match TRBD1. This CDR3 has 14 residues. The germline V gene encodes CDR1 MNHEY and CDR2 SVGAGI. V trimming: 6 bases; J trimming: 1 base; junction bases outside the gene matches: 2. The CDR3 bases are TGTGCCAGCAGGCAGGGGGCAAGCAATCAGCCCCAGCATTTT. Protein product: CASRQGASNQPQHF.

The table lists this clone with a count of one. The chain employs TRBV28 and TRBJ2-2; a weak D match, TRBD2 (5 bases). Germline V gives CDR1 MDHEN, CDR2 SYDVKM. Deletions cut 2 bases from V and 4 bases from J, with 11 bases between. This CDR3 spans 15 amino acids. The CDR3 nucleotides read TGTGCCAGCAGTTTAGGCGGAGGTCGCACCGGGGAGCTGTTTTTT. Its protein product is CASSLGGGRTGELFF. Drawing the rest from reference TRBV28 and TRBJ2-2, the complete variable domain is DVKVTQSSRYLVKRTGEKVFLECVQDMDHENMFWYRQDPGLGLRLIYFSYDVKMKEKGDIPEGYSVSREKKERFSLILESASTNQTSMYLCASSLGGGRTGELFFGEGSRLTVL.

This chain joins TRBV19 and TRBJ1-1; D unclear. CDR1 is LNHDA, CDR2 SQIVND, per germline (reference sequence). The CDR3 length is 12 residues. V dropped 6 bases and J dropped 5 bases, with 10 bases sitting between them. The CDR3 is CASRSGITEAFF. Written as DNA, the CDR3 is TGTGCCAGTAGGTCGGGTATTACTGAAGCTTTCTTT.

The chain joins TRBV6-5 to TRBJ1-5; no clear D gene. Trimming cost V 2 bases and J 4 bases, with 9 bases left between them. Germline CDR1 reads MNHEY; CDR2 reads SVGAGI. The CDR3 length is 14 residues. The CDR3 is CASSYAGQNQPQHF. As DNA, the CDR3 is TGTGCCAGCAGTTACGCGGGTCAAAATCAGCCCCAGCATTTT.

This clone was recorded only once. The J gene is TRBJ1-5, the V gene TRBV3-1 (or the pseudogene TRBV3-2); D is perhaps TRBD1 (6 bases). The CDR3 has 15 amino acids. V gave up 4 bases and J gave up 3 bases, with 13 bases separating them. Germline V gene sequence: CDR1 LGHDT, CDR2 YNNKEL (reference sequence). CDR3 in amino acids: CASSPQQGNNQPQHF. CDR3 coding DNA: TGTGCCAGCAGCCCACAACAGGGAAACAATCAGCCCCAGCATTTT.

A remark on this clone: One end of the junction varies from germline; a read error may be responsible. The gene calls are TRBV24-1 and TRBJ1-5; D gene uncertain. Germline V gene data show CDR1 as KGHDR and CDR2 as SFDVKD. The length of the CDR3 is 14 residues. The CDR3 nucleotides read TGTGCCGCCAGTGACCCTGAGGAGGCCCAGCCCCAGCATTTT. This encodes CAASDPEEAQPQHF.